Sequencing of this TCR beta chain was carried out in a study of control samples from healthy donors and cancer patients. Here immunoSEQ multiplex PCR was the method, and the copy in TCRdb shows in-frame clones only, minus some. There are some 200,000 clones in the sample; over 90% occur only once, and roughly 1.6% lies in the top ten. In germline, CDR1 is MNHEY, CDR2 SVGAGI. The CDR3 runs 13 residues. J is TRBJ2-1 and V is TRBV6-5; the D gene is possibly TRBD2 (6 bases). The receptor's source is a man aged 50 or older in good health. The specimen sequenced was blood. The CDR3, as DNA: TGTGTCGTACGGGGGATAGGTTTCAATGAGCAGTTCTTC. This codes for CVVRGIGFNEQFF.